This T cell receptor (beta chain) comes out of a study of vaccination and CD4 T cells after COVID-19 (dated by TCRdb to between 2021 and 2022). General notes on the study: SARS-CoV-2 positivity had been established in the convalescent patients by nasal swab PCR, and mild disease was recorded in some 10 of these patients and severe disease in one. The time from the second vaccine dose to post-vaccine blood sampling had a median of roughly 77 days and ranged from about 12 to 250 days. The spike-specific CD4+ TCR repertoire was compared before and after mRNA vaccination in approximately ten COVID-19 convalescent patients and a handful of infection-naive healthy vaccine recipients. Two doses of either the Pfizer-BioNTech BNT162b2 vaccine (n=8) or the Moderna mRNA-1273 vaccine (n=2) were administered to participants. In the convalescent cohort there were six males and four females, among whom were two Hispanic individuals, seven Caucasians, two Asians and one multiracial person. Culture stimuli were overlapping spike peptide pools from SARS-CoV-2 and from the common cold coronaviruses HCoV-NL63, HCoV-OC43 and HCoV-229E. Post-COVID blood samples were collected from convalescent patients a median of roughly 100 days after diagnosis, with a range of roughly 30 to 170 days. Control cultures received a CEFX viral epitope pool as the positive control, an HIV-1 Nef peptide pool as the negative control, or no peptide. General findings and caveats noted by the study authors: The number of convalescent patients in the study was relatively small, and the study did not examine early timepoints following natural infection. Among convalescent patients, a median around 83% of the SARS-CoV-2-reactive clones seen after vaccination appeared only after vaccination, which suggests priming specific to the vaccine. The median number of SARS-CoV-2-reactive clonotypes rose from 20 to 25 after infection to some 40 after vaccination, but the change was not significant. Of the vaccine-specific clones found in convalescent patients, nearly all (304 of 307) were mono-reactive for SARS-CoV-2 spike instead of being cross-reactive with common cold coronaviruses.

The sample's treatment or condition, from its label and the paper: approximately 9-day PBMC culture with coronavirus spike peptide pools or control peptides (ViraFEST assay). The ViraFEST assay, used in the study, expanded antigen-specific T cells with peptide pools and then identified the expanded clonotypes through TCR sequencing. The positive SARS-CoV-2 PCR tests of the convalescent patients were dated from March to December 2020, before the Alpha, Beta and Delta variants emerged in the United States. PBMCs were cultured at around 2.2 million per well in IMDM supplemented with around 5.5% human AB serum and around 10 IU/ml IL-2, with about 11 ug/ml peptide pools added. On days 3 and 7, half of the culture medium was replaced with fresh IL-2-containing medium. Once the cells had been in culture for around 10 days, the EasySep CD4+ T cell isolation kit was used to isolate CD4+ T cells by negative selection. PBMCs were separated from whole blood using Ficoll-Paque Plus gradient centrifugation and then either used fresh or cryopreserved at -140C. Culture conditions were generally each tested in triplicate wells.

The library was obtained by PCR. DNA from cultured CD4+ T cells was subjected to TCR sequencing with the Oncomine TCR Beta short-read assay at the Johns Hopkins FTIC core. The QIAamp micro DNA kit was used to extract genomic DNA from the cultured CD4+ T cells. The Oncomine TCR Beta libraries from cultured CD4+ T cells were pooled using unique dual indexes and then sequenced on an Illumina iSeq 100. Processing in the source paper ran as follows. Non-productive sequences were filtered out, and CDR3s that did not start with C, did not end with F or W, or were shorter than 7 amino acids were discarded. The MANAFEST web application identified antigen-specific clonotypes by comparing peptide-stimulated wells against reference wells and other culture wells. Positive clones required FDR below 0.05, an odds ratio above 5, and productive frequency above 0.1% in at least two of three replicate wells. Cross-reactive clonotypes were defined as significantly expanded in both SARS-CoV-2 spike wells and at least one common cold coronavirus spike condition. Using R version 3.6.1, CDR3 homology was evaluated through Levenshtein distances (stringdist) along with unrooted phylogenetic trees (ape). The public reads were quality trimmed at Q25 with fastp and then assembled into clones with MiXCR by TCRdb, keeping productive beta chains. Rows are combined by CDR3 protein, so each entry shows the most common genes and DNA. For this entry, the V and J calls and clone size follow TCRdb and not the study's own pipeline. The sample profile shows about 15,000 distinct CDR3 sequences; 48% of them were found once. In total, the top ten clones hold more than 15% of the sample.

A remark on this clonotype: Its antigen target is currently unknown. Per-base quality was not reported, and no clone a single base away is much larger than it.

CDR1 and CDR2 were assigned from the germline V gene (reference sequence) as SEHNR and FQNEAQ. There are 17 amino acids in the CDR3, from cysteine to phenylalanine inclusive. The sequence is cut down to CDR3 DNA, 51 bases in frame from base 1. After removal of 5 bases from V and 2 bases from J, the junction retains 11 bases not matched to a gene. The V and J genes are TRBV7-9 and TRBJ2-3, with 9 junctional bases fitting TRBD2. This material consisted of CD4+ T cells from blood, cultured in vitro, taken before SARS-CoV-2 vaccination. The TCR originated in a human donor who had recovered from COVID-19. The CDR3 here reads CASSTTRAGGATDTQYF. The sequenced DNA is TGTGCCAGCAGCACCACCCGGGCGGGAGGGGCCACAGATACGCAGTATTTT.